This TCR beta chain is from a study of T cell responses to AZD1222 COVID-19 vaccine. Study-level findings and limits: The donors showed a predominance of white British ancestry and of females, with possible underestimation of clonal diversity. Repertoires were obtained solely post-peak T cell response.

TCRdb's copy holds only in-frame clones and misses some; the assay was immunoSEQ multiplex PCR. The sample has 50,000 to 70,000 clones; more than 70% are singletons. From germline, CDR1 is LGHDT and CDR2 YNNKEL (reference sequence). The CDR3 runs to 12 residues. Trimming pared 1 base from V and 7 bases from J, leaving 5 bases between. This clone has a handful of counts. Its antigen is not identified. The material sequenced was peripheral blood, taken on day 0 of MenACWY control vaccination. The chain carries TRBV3-1 (or the pseudogene TRBV3-2) and TRBJ1-5, with D uncertain. This sequence originates from an adult in good health. CDR3 sequence: CASSQGGQPQHF. In DNA form, the CDR3 reads TGTGCCAGCAGCCAAGGTGGCCAGCCCCAGCATTTT.